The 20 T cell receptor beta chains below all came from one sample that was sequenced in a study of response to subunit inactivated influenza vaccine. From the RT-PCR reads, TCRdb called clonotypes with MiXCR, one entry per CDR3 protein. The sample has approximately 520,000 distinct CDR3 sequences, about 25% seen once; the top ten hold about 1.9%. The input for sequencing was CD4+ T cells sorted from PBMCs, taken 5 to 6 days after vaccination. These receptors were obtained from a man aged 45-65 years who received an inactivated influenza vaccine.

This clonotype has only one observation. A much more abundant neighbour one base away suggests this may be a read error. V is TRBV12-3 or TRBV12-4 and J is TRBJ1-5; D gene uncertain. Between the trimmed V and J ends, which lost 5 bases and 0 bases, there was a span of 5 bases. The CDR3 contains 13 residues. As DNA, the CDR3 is TGTGCCAGCAGTATGTATAGCAATCAGCCCCAGCATTTT. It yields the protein CASSMYSNQPQHF.

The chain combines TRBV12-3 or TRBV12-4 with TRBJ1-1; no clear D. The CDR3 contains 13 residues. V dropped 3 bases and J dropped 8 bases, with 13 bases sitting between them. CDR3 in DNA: TGTGCCAGCAGTTTGACCGGGAATAAGGAAGCTTTCTTT. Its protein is CASSLTGNKEAFF.

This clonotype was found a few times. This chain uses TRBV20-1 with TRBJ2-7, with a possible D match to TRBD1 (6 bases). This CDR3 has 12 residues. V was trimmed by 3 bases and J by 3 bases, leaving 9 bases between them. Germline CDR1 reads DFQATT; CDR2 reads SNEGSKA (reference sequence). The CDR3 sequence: CSARFRGYEQYF. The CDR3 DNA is TGCAGTGCTAGGTTCAGGGGCTACGAGCAGTACTTC.

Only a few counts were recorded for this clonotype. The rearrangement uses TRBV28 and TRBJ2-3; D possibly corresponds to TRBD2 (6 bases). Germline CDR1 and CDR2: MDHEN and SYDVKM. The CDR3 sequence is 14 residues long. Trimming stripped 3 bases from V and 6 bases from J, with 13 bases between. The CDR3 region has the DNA TGTGCCAGCAGTTTTGGGGGGAGCCCGGATACGCAGTATTTT. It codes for CASSFGGSPDTQYF.

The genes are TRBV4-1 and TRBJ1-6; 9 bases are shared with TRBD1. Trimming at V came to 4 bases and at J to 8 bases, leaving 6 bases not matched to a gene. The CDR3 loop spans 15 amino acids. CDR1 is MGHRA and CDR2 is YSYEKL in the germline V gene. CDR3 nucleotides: TGCGCCAGCAGCCCGTGGGGACAGGGAGATTCACCCCTCCACTTT. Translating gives CASSPWGQGDSPLHF.

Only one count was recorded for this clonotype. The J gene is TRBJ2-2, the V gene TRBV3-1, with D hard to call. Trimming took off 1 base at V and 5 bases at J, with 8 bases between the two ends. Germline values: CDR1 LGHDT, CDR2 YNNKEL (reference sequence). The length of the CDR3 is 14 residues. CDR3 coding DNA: TGTGCCAGCAGCCAAGTTGGGGAAACCGGGGAGCTGTTTTTT. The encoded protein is CASSQVGETGELFF.

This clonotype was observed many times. CDR3 sequence reads: CASRRGPQETQYF. DNA of the CDR3: TGTGCCAGCAGACGGGGACCCCAAGAGACCCAGTACTTC. The genes are TRBV7-2 and TRBJ2-5; tentatively, D is TRBD1 or TRBD2 (5 bases each). This CDR3 contains 13 residues. V was clipped by 6 bases and J by 1 base, with 9 bases between them. The germline V gene has CDR1 SGHTA and CDR2 FQGNSA. Variable domain in full (rest from reference TRBV7-2 and TRBJ2-5): GAGVSQSPSNKVTEKGKDVELRCDPISGHTALYWYRQSLGQGLEFLIYFQGNSAPDKSGLPSDRFSAERTGGSVSTLTIQRTQQEDSAVYLCASRRGPQETQYFGPGTRLLVL.

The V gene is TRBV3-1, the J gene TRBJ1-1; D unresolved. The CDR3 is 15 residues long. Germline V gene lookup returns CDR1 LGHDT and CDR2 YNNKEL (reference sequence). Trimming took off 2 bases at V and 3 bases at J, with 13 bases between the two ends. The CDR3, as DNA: TGTGCCAGCAGCCAATCCGGCCTCGGGGACACTGAAGCTTTCTTT. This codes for CASSQSGLGDTEAFF.

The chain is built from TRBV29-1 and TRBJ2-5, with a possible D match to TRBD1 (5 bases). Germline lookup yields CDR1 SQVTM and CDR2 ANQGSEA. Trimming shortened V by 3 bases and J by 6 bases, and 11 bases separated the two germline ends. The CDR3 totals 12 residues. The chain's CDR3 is CSVDRQGQTQYF. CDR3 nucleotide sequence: TGCAGCGTTGATAGGCAGGGCCAGACCCAGTACTTC.

The CDR3: CASSTMWTSGTSSLYNEQFF. CDR3 sequence (DNA): TGTGCCAGCAGCACCATGTGGACTAGCGGGACAAGTAGCCTCTACAATGAGCAGTTCTTC. The chain combines TRBV11-1 with TRBJ2-1; 12 bases are shared with TRBD2. CDR1 and CDR2 from the germline V gene are SGHAT and FQDESV (reference sequence). V gave up 5 bases and J gave up 3 bases; unmatched junction bases: 17. CDR3 length equals 20 residues. Drawing the rest from reference TRBV11-1 and TRBJ2-1, the complete variable domain is EAEVAQSPRYKITEKSQAVAFWCDPISGHATLYWYRQILGQGPELLVQFQDESVVDDSQLPKDRFSAERLKGVDSTLKIQPAELGDSAMYLCASSTMWTSGTSSLYNEQFFGPGTRLTVL.

The CDR3 here is CASSLDPSGANTEAFF. CDR3 nucleotide sequence: TGCGCCAGCAGCTTGGACCCCTCAGGGGCGAACACTGAAGCTTTCTTT. This chain uses TRBV5-1 with TRBJ1-1; tentative D call: TRBD1 (6 bases). The CDR3 has 16 amino acids. V lost 0 bases and J 1 base, leaving 13 bases between the germline ends. Germline assignment: CDR1 SGHRS and CDR2 YFSETQ.

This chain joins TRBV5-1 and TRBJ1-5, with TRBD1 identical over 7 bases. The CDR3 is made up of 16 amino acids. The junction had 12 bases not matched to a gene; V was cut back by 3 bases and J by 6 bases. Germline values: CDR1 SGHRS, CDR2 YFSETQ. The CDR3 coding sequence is TGCGCCAGCAGCTCTGGCCCAGGGGGATTGGGTCAGCCCCAGCATTTT. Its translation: CASSSGPGGLGQPQHF.

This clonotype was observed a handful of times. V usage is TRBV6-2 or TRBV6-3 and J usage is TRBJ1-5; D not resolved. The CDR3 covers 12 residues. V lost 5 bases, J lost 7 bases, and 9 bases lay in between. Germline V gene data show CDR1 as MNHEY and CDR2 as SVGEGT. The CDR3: CASSTPRQPQHF. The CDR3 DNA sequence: TGTGCCAGCAGTACACCCAGGCAGCCCCAGCATTTT.

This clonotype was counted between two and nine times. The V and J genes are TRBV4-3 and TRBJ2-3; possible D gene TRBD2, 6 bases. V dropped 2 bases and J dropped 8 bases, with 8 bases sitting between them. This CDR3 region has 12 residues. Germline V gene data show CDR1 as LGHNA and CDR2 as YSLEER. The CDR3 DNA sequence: TGCGCCAGCAGCCAACGGGGGAGTACGCAGTATTTT. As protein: CASSQRGSTQYF.

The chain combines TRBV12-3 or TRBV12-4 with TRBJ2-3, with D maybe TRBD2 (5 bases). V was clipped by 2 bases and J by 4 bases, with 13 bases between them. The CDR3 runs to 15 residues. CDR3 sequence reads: CASSLHIGRADTQYF. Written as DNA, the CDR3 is TGTGCCAGCAGTTTACATATAGGGAGAGCAGATACGCAGTATTTT.

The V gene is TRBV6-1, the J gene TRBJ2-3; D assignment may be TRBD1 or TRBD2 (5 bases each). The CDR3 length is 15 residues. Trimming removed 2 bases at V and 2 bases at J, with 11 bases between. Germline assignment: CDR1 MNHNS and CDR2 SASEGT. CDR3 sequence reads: CASSEPGTPTDTQYF. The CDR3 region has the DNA TGTGCCAGCAGTGAACCGGGGACGCCCACAGATACGCAGTATTTT.

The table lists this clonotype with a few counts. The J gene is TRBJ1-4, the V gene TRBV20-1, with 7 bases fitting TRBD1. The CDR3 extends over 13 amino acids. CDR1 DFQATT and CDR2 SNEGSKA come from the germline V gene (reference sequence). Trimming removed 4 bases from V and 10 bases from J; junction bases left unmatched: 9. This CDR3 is CSATGTVSGKLFF. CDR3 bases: TGCAGTGCTACCGGGACAGTTTCGGGAAAACTGTTTTTT.

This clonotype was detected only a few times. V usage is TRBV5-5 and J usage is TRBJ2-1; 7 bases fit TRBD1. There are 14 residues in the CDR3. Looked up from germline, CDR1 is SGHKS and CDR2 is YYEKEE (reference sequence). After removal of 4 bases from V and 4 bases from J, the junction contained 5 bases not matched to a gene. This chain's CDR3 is CASSVEQGYNEQFF. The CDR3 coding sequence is TGTGCCAGCAGCGTCGAACAGGGGTACAATGAGCAGTTCTTC.

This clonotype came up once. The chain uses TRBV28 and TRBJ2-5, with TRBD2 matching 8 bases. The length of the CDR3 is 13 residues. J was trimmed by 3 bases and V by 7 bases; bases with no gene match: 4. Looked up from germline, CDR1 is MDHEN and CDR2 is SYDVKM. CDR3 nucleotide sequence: TGTGCCAGCACCTCGGGGGGGGAAGAGACCCAGTACTTC. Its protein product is CASTSGGEETQYF.

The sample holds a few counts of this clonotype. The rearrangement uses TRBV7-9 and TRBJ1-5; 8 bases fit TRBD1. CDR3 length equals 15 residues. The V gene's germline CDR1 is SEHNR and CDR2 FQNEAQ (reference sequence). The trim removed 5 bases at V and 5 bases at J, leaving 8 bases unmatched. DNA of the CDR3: TGTGCCAGCAGCCGCGGGACAGGCCGATATCAGCCCCAGCATTTT. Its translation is CASSRGTGRYQPQHF.